The clone carrying this TCR beta chain occurred a few times. What it binds is not known. This entry comes from a study of response to subunit inactivated influenza vaccine. MiXCR was run by TCRdb on the RT-PCR reads, yielding one entry per CDR3 protein. The data contain 750,000 to 850,000 distinct CDR3 sequences, 18% of them seen just once; the ten biggest clones take up roughly 10%. Study-level results: Each seasonal influenza vaccination, the authors suggested, recruits few new T cells.

CDR3 length: 14 residues. Trimming pared 1 base from V and 7 bases from J, leaving 10 bases between. From germline, CDR1 is SEHNR and CDR2 FQNEAQ (reference sequence). This clonotype originated in a man in his fifties or sixties who received an inactivated influenza vaccine. The J gene is TRBJ1-4, the V gene TRBV7-9; D is undetermined. The sequencing here drew on PBMCs from blood, taken approximately 5 days after vaccination. Written as DNA, the CDR3 is TGTGCCAGCAGCTTAGGGTCAGGAGGTGAAAAACTGTTTTTT. This encodes CASSLGSGGEKLFF.